The following is a T cell receptor beta chain sequence with its context. This entry is derived from a study of blood T cell repertoires in COVID-19. Study-wide context: Sample material is recorded as cDNA or gDNA derived from T cells, B-cell-depleted T cells, or PBMCs.

Methods used by the authors: Estimation of nucleated cell counts relied on the amplification of reference gene primers. TCRdb's table, derived via immunoSEQ multiplex PCR, lists solely in-frame clones and lacks some. V, J and clone size were drawn from that table, and D and trimming were deduced from the DNA. This table holds around 20,000 clones, around nine tenths found once. This CDR3 region has 13 residues. V was clipped by 6 bases and J by 5 bases, with 13 bases between them. Germline assignment: CDR1 MDHEN and CDR2 SYDVKM. The TCR sequence derives from a human donor in a cohort sampled during active COVID-19. The donor label of this sample is uncertain. Sequencing was performed on peripheral blood. The rearrangement joins TRBV28 to TRBJ2-5; D is unclear. The CDR3 spells CASRLGGLETQYF. The CDR3 nucleotides are TGTGCCAGCAGGCTCGGCGGTCTGGAGACCCAGTACTTC.